The T cell receptor (beta chain) under discussion was sequenced for a study of identical twins. Findings and limits, study-wide: Weaker excess twin sharing was observed in beta out-of-frame sequences. These conclusions were based on statistical analysis (cross-sectional, not following the same donors).

TCRdb recomputed calls from the 5' RACE reads with MiXCR, one row per CDR3 protein. In the table there are some 1,600,000 distinct CDR3 sequences, 25% to 35% of which are singletons. Concerning this clonotype: Its antigen is currently unknown.

V gave up 4 bases and J gave up 0 bases; unmatched junction bases: 2. The germline gives CDR1 DFQATT, CDR2 SNEGSKA (reference sequence). CDR3 length: 15 amino acids. This chain connects TRBV20-1 to TRBJ2-3, with 12 nucleotides matching TRBD2. Sequenced: cord blood. The TCR was taken from a newborn girl in good health. DNA of the CDR3: TGCAGTGCTACTAGCGGGAGGGCTAGCACAGATACGCAGTATTTT. Translated: CSATSGRASTDTQYF.